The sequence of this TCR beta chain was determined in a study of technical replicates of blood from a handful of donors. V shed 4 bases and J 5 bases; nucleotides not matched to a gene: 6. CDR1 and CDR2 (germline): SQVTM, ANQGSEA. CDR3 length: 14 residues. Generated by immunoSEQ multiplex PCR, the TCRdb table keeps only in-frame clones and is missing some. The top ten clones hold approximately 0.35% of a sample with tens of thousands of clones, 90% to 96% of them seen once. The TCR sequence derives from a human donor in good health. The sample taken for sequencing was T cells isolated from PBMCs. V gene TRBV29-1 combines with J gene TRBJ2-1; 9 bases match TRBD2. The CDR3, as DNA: TGCAGCGTTGGCAGGACTAGCGCTAACAATGAGCAGTTCTTC. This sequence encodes CSVGRTSANNEQFF.